A selection of T cell receptor beta chains follows, all from one sample in a study of blood T cells in healthy people across ages. TCRdb itself ran the 5' RACE reads through MiXCR, one entry per CDR3 protein. This table holds around 1.5 million distinct CDR3 sequences, 42% found once. Sequencing was done on a sample of blood. Receptor source: a woman under 30 in good health. Each CDR3 is given without its conserved first and last residue. A D gene is named only where the DNA matches it firmly.

>TRBD2|TRBJ2-1|TRBV29-1
SVRLAGGPEQF
>TRBD2|TRBJ2-1|TRBV6-5
ASNAGGPYNEQF
>.|TRBJ2-1|TRBV20-1
GARGLAQRNEQF
>TRBD1|TRBJ2-2|TRBV15
ATSRGTGGNTGELF
>.|TRBJ2-1|TRBV30
AWSVDVLNEQF
>.|TRBJ2-5|TRBV3-1
ASSQAPRYEQY
>TRBD1|TRBJ1-2|TRBV6-6
ASSETGENGYT
>TRBD1|TRBJ2-7|TRBV6-5
ASSTQDRGGYEQY
>TRBD2|TRBJ2-3|TRBV4-1
ASSQEGGSRSDTQY
>.|TRBJ2-2|TRBV3-1
ASSQPNQGTGELF
>TRBD2|TRBJ2-7|TRBV6-5
ASTSRTGGGETRY
>.|TRBJ1-2|TRBV7-2
ASSLATGPGYGYT
>.|TRBJ2-7|TRBV10-3
AISGERYEQY
>.|TRBJ1-2|TRBV14
ASSQAGSGDYSYT
>.|TRBJ1-6|TRBV7-6
ASSPADDMASPLH
>.|TRBJ2-1|TRBV10-3
AISEFPTPMGKKLHEQF
>.|TRBJ1-1|TRBV5-4
ASSRAWTEAS
>TRBD2|TRBJ2-3|TRBV11-2
ASSFGGSTSDTQY
>TRBD1|TRBJ2-3|TRBV28
ASSKQGRDTQY
>.|TRBJ1-2|TRBV29-1
SADRTLTTRDGYT
>TRBD2|.|TRBV10-1
ASGSSGRIEQY
>.|TRBJ2-7|TRBV7-9
ASSVIGDSYEQY
>.|TRBJ2-3|TRBV7-2
ASSLDLSTADTQY
>TRBD1|TRBJ2-1|TRBV11-2
ASSLDRSGGSGRVHNEQF
>TRBD2|TRBJ2-3|TRBV11-2
ASSWSSGRRSDTQY
>TRBD2|TRBJ2-3|TRBV7-2
ASSLVGSGGTTDTQY
>.|.|TRBV13
ASSLEDSGPGAEQY
>.|TRBJ1-1|TRBV7-9
ASILRGTEAF
>TRBD2|TRBJ2-1|TRBV28
ASSPLGSGGNNEQF
>.|TRBJ2-4|TRBV5-1
ASRRRGNALAKNIQY
>.|TRBJ2-2|TRBV7-9
ASSLATPNTGELF
>.|TRBJ1-1|TRBV5-1
ASMGVETEAF
>.|TRBJ2-1|TRBV20-1
SARDRRGGDEQF
>TRBD2|TRBJ2-7|TRBV20-1
SALIAGVGNEQY
>.|TRBJ2-5|TRBV20-1
SARGYEVRETQY
>.|TRBJ2-4|TRBV20-1
SASSQENIQY
>.|TRBJ1-1|TRBV20-1
SANPGGMNTEAF
>.|TRBJ2-3|TRBV19
ASAKGDGITDTQY
>.|TRBJ2-7|TRBV9
ASSVGVHSYEQY
>TRBD1|TRBJ2-7|TRBV6-5
ASSYSDRGSSYEQY
>.|TRBJ2-7|TRBV27
AIAQGGSYEQY
>.|TRBJ2-1|TRBV7-6
ASSSTPGTSYNEQF
>.|TRBJ2-2|TRBV5-1
ASSFPGTGELF
>.|TRBJ2-3|TRBV7-9
ASSSLRTQY
>.|TRBJ1-6|TRBV5-1
ASSRDGEDSPLH
>.|TRBJ2-2|TRBV29-1
SVPLDGELF
>.|TRBJ2-5|TRBV4-1
ASSQEVPVAETQY
>TRBD1|.|TRBV7-9
ASSPPLTGGLTYEQY
>.|TRBJ1-1|TRBV12-3/TRBV12-4
ASSLPGRTEAF
>TRBD2|TRBJ2-5|TRBV7-8
ASSPQGLASEQY
>.|TRBJ2-1|TRBV10-3
AISDTGFYEQF
>TRBD1|TRBJ2-4|TRBV7-2
ASSSGQGGKNIQY
>.|TRBJ2-3|TRBV12-3/TRBV12-4
ASKRWGSSTDAQY
>TRBD1|TRBJ1-4|TRBV4-1
ASSQDRWGVDRGNEKLF
>.|TRBJ1-3|TRBV4-2
ASSPDSARSGNTIY